This TCR beta chain was identified in a study of cytomegalovirus exposure and HLA in healthy donors. Points from the study as a whole: Cytomegalovirus association was assigned to 170 or so TCR beta chains. Most TCR beta V segments were productive about 87% or about 30% of the time in an earlier analysis.

Turning to this clone: Its specificity is unknown.

Primers included in the PCR were 60 Vbeta and 13 Jbeta primers. Sequencing used immunoSEQ multiplex PCR; TCRdb keeps in-frame clones, though not all of them. The table lists around 150,000 clones, roughly 83% of them singletons. V lost 1 base, J lost 4 bases, and 2 bases stayed unmatched. The V gene's germline CDR1 is LNHNV and CDR2 YYDKDF (reference sequence). CDR3 length: 15 amino acids. This chain links TRBV15 with TRBJ1-1, with 11 bases lining up with TRBD1. Input material: PBMCs. The receptor comes from a human donor in good health. The CDR3 region has the DNA TGTGCCACCAGCAGAGTTGGGACAGGGGGCACTGAAGCTTTCTTT. It translates to CATSRVGTGGTEAFF.